This TCR beta chain was recovered during a study of naive and memory T cell subsets. Trimming took off 8 bases at V and 0 bases at J, with 11 bases between the two ends. CDR3 length equals 15 residues. Germline V gene lookup returns CDR1 MDHEN and CDR2 SYDVKM. Reverse transcription of blood and skin TCR RNA was primed at alpha and beta constant regions. TCRdb analysed the UMI-ligation and nested PCR reads with MiXCR anew, one entry per CDR3 protein. The sample has about 18,000 distinct CDR3 sequences, roughly 9% seen once. This clonotype was seen a handful of times. As to treatment: skin biopsy from PPD injection site in Mantoux-positive individual. Unsorted total RNA, about 1 to 1000 ng, was DNase treated before reverse transcription. A UMI-containing oligonucleotide was joined by 3' ligation to the TCR cDNA template.

This chain joins TRBV28 and TRBJ2-6, with D possibly being TRBD2 (6 bases). This TCR came from an adult in good health. Sequenced material: skin, taken from a tuberculin skin test site. CDR3 residues: CASVNGGSGANVLTF. As DNA, the CDR3 is TGTGCCAGCGTGAACGGGGGCTCTGGGGCCAACGTCCTGACTTTC. Full variable domain (missing parts from reference TRBV28 and TRBJ2-6): DVKVTQSSRYLVKRTGEKVFLECVQDMDHENMFWYRQDPGLGLRLIYFSYDVKMKEKGDIPEGYSVSREKKERFSLILESASTNQTSMYLCASVNGGSGANVLTFGAGSRLTVL.